This T cell receptor beta chain stems from a study of human T cells and chemical hapten exposure. Study background: Patch tests applied 0.01% DPC to the upper back, read at 6 days.

Time point: patch test 1, 2 weeks after DPC sensitization. Described treatment: therapeutic diphenylcyclopropenone sensitization with weekly scalp DPC. Investigators collected blood before applying each patch test. CDR3 size: 15 residues. Trimming cost V 4 bases and J 9 bases; bases outside gene matches: 13. Germline V lookup: CDR1 SGHRS, CDR2 YFSETQ. In the original analysis: Samples had a median of 95,638 TCRs, ranging roughly 20,000 to 750,000. TCRdb processed the RACE reads anew with MiXCR; each CDR3 protein has one entry. Here the V and J calls rest on TCRdb's processing, not on the authors' analysis. The data show roughly 82,000 distinct CDR3 sequences, with approximately 10% seen just once and under 4% held by the top ten.

The chain links TRBV5-1 to TRBJ1-5; the match to TRBD1 covers 7 bases. Sequences were derived from whole blood, sampled in connection with sensitization to the hapten diphenylcyclopropenone (DPC). The sequence was obtained from a woman in her sixties with alopecia areata. Some clones in this sample may be carry-over from other donors' samples. The DNA for the CDR3 is TGCGCCAGCAGCATAGGGACAGACCAATCATGGCCCCAGCATTTT. It specifies CASSIGTDQSWPQHF.